This T cell receptor (beta chain) was identified during a study of graft-versus-host responses after intestinal transplantation (dated by TCRdb to 2020 to 2023). About the study as a whole: The transplants that recipients got were multivisceral, liver-intestinal, or isolated intestinal. A peak of at least 4% donor T cells among recipient peripheral blood mononuclear cells was the definition used for donor T cell macrochimerism. All recipients received anti-thymocyte globulin induction followed by maintenance tacrolimus and steroids for approximately 3 years. The cohort enrolled about two dozen intestinal transplant recipients, one of whom was a retransplant, and a few patients without pretransplant specimens were excluded. Rather than being sequenced by the commercial service, samples from a few later patients were sequenced in-house on an Illumina MiSeq and processed with MiXCR. To identify alloreactive clones, pre-transplant mixed lymphocyte reaction products were sequenced and compared with unstimulated pre-transplant donor and recipient T cells. After intestinal transplantation, graft-versus-host and host-versus-graft alloreactive T cell clones were followed in the graft, circulation and bone marrow using bulk TCR-beta CDR3 sequencing.

The V end gives up 3 bases and the J end 5 bases, leaving 3 bases in the junction not matched to a gene. Per the germline V gene, MDHEN is the CDR1 and SYDVKM is the CDR2. The CDR3 runs 13 amino acids, cysteine and phenylalanine included. The DNA shown is the 39-base CDR3, in frame from base 1. What the research found in general, with its limitations: Patients with donor T cell macrochimerism had high GvH to HvG T cell clonal ratios in their allografts. GvH clones turned up in recipient bone marrow, with some appearing earlier in ileal mucosa or blood, a pattern consistent with an intestinal mucosal origin. Peak levels of circulating GvH clones were associated with declines in HvG clones early after transplant. The conclusions were limited by the relatively low number and heterogeneity of the intestinal transplant patients.

Blood samples were collected up to 4 times in the first month after transplant and then at least monthly when available. Comments on this clone: Its antigen is not yet known. One base away there is no much larger clone; base qualities are not given.

The library was made by the immunoSEQ multiplex PCR assay. High-throughput TCR-beta CDR3 sequencing of genomic DNA from most patients was performed by Adaptive Biotechnologies. The original pipeline was this. Adaptive's ImmunoSEQ software was the source of the TCR sequencing data for 15 to 20 patients, while a few other patients were processed with MiXCR and VDJtools. CDR3 nucleotide sequences shared by donor and recipient were removed because the origin of these sequences could not be assigned. To be classed as alloreactive, a clone needed at least 2-fold expansion over unstimulated cells and a minimum CFSE-low frequency of 0.002% (template counts) or 0.001% (read counts). Clones detected in sequenced pre-transplant spleen, lymph node, or MLR CFSE-low populations of the donor or recipient were defined as mappable. The cumulative frequency of alloreactive clones was calculated as a percentage of all sequences, weighted by copy number. The table was pulled from immuneACCESS by TCRdb, which kept in-frame rearrangements only. Such tables lose some clones; where checked, under half of the loss comes from unresolved V genes, and the rest has no known cause. D and trimming come from the DNA, and the V and J calls and clone size come from that table. This sample gives 98,000 or so clones in total; about 82% of them show up just once. In total, the top ten clones hold about 1.5% of the sample.

The rearrangement joined TRBV28 to TRBJ2-5; TRBD2 fits 7 bases in the junction. The origin of this receptor is a human patient who received an intestinal transplant, so some T cells may come from the graft donor. The sample here was PBMCs, taken 255 days after intestinal transplant. The CDR3 amino acid sequence is: CASSLGGVETQYF. The base sequence is TGTGCCAGCAGTTTGGGAGGGGTTGAGACCCAGTACTTC.